These T cell receptor beta chains were read from a single sample in a study of blood T cell repertoires in COVID-19. Assay used: immunoSEQ multiplex PCR; TCRdb lists only in-frame clones, some missing. Of roughly 290,000 clones listed, around 90% were seen once; the top ten hold 6% to 7%. Material for sequencing was PBMCs or T cells enriched from blood (not recorded which). Receptors were obtained from a middle-aged woman who had recovered from COVID-19. The CDR3 runs from the conserved cysteine through the conserved F or W. A D gene is named only where the DNA matches it firmly. Some rows have no size entry. The others give once, few or many, or a class for an expanded clone.

V gene	J gene	CDR3 length	clone size	D gene	CDR3 DNA	CDR3 protein
TRBV21-1	TRBJ2-7	17	NA	NA	TGTGCCAGCAGCAAAGAGGCCCCGGGACAGGGAACCTACGAGCAGTACTTC	CASSKEAPGQGTYEQYF
TRBV6-5	TRBJ2-3	15	NA	NA	TGTGCCAGCAGTTACTCTGCCAGAAACACAGATACGCAGTATTTT	CASSYSARNTDTQYF
TRBV6-5	TRBJ1-6	12	NA	NA	TGTGCCAGCAGTCCTGGTACTCAGGCCCTCCACTTT	CASSPGTQALHF
TRBV7-8	TRBJ2-1	13	NA	TRBD2	TGTGCCAGCTCCCGGGGGGGACCCAATGAGCAGTTCTTC	CASSRGGPNEQFF
TRBV6-5	TRBJ2-7	12	NA	NA	TGTGCCAGCGGTCGGGGGGCGGGCGAGCAGTACTTC	CASGRGAGEQYF
TRBV4-2	TRBJ2-1	17	NA	TRBD2	TGTGCCAGCAGCCGGGGGACGGCCCAGGCGGGAGAGTTGCCGCAGTTCTTC	CASSRGTAQAGELPQFF
TRBV19	TRBJ2-3	15	NA	NA	TGTGCCAGTAGTAAGGGAGGAGGTGGACGGGATACGCAGTATTTT	CASSKGGGGRDTQYF
TRBV11-2	TRBJ2-3	16	once	NA	TGTGCCAGCAGCTGGCGGGGCGGGGTTACCGCAGATACGCAGTATTTT	CASSWRGGVTADTQYF
TRBV14	TRBJ2-3	15	NA	NA	TGTGCCAGCAGCCTCCGGGACTGGAGGGCGGATACGCAGTATTTT	CASSLRDWRADTQYF
TRBV7-8	TRBJ2-3	15	NA	NA	TGTGCCAGCAGCTCCTTAGCGGAAATATCAGATACGCAGTATTTT	CASSSLAEISDTQYF
TRBV5-1	TRBJ1-2	13	NA	NA	TGCGCCAGCAGCTTGTGGACAGCTGGTGGCTACACCTTC	CASSLWTAGGYTF
TRBV24-1	TRBJ2-7	15	NA	TRBD1	TGTGCCACCAGTGATCCGGGGACAGGGGGTGGCGAGCAGTACTTC	CATSDPGTGGGEQYF
TRBV19	TRBJ2-7	15	NA	NA	TGTGCCAGTAGTATAGCGACAACTCAGAGCGGCGAGCAGTACTTC	CASSIATTQSGEQYF
TRBV2	TRBJ1-5	16	few	TRBD1	TGTGCCAGCAGTGATTGGGGACAGGGGGGCAATCAGCCCCAGCATTTT	CASSDWGQGGNQPQHF
TRBV7-6	TRBJ2-5	15	NA	NA	TGTGCCAGCAGCTTAGCGCCGACTAGTCAAGAGACCCAGTACTTC	CASSLAPTSQETQYF
TRBV4-1	TRBJ1-1	15	NA	NA	TGCGCCAGCAGCCCCCCTGAGGGCAGCTTAATTGAAGCTTTCTTT	CASSPPEGSLIEAFF
TRBV4-1	TRBJ1-4	15	NA	NA	TGCGCCAGCAGCCAAAACATTGCAACTAATGAAAAACTGTTTTTT	CASSQNIATNEKLFF
TRBV30	TRBJ2-6	15	NA	NA	TGTGCCTGGAGTAGAGGAGGGCCTGGGGCCAACGTCCTGACTTTC	CAWSRGGPGANVLTF
TRBV30	TRBJ1-2	15	NA	TRBD1	TGTGCCTGGAGTGTGACAGGGGAAAATGACTATGGCTACACCTTC	CAWSVTGENDYGYTF
TRBV9	TRBJ2-6	17	once	NA	TGTGCCAGCAGCGTAGGTGGTGCGGAGTTTGGGGCCAACGTCCTGACTTTC	CASSVGGAEFGANVLTF
TRBV7-2	TRBJ1-4	18	NA	TRBD1	TGTGCCAGCAGCTTGTCCGGGACAGGGGGCGGTGGTTATGAAAAACTGTTTTTT	CASSLSGTGGGGYEKLFF
TRBV11-2	TRBJ2-3	17	NA	TRBD2	TGTGCCAGCAGCTTAGCGCTGACTAGCGACCGGCGGGATACGCAGTATTTT	CASSLALTSDRRDTQYF
TRBV5-6	TRBJ2-7	17	NA	TRBD2	TGTGCCAGCAGCTTTGAGGGTAGCGGGACCGGTATAACCGAGCAGTACTTC	CASSFEGSGTGITEQYF
TRBV7-3	TRBJ2-7	15	NA	TRBD2	TGTGCCAGCAGCGTTGGGACTAGCGGGTCCTACGAGCAGTACTTC	CASSVGTSGSYEQYF
TRBV3-1/TRBV3-2	TRBJ2-2	15	NA	TRBD2	TGTGCCGGACAAGGAGCGGGAGGCCGCACCGGGGAGCTGTTTTTT	CAGQGAGGRTGELFF
TRBV3-1/TRBV3-2	TRBJ1-3	15	NA	NA	TGTGCCAGCAGCCAAGATTCGGGTTATGGAAACACCATATATTTT	CASSQDSGYGNTIYF
TRBV18	TRBJ1-6	14	NA	TRBD1	TGTGCCAGCTCAAAGGACAGGGATAATTCACCCCTCCACTTT	CASSKDRDNSPLHF
TRBV24-1	TRBJ1-2	15	NA	NA	TGTGCCACCAGTGATCCGAGGAAGGGGTCGGGTGGCTACACCTTC	CATSDPRKGSGGYTF
TRBV6-4	TRBJ2-7	19	NA	TRBD2	TGTGCCAGCAGTGACCGTCGTGCCACTAGCGGGAACCACCCCTACGAGCAGTACTTC	CASSDRRATSGNHPYEQYF
TRBV5-6	TRBJ1-5	12	NA	NA	TGTGCCAGCAGCTTGGGGCAGGATCCCCAGCATTTT	CASSLGQDPQHF
TRBV27	TRBJ1-4	15	once	NA	TGTGCCAGCAGTCCCAGGACACTGGCTGGTGAAAAACTGTTTTTT	CASSPRTLAGEKLFF
TRBV7-9	TRBJ2-3	15	NA	NA	TGTGCCAGCGCAAACGGGGATTTTCCCACAGATACGCAGTATTTT	CASANGDFPTDTQYF
TRBV6-5	TRBJ1-1	14	NA	NA	TGTGCCAGCAACACCCCCGGGGGGAACACTGAAGCTTTCTTT	CASNTPGGNTEAFF
TRBV18	TRBJ2-7	15	NA	TRBD1	TGTGCCAGCTCACGGGGACAGGAAAGCTCCTACGAGCAGTACTTC	CASSRGQESSYEQYF
TRBV7-2	TRBJ2-1	14	NA	NA	TGTGCCAGCAGCTTAGAGTACAGACGAGAAGAGCAGTTCTTC	CASSLEYRREEQFF
TRBV27	TRBJ1-2	16	few	TRBD1	TGTGCCAGCAGTTTATGGGGGACAGGGACCAACTATGGCTACACCTTC	CASSLWGTGTNYGYTF
TRBV2	TRBJ2-6	23	NA	NA	TGTGCCAGCAGTGAAGGATTCGGGCGAGGACAGGGAGGGATATCGTCTGGGGCCAACGTCCTGACTTTC	CASSEGFGRGQGGISSGANVLTF